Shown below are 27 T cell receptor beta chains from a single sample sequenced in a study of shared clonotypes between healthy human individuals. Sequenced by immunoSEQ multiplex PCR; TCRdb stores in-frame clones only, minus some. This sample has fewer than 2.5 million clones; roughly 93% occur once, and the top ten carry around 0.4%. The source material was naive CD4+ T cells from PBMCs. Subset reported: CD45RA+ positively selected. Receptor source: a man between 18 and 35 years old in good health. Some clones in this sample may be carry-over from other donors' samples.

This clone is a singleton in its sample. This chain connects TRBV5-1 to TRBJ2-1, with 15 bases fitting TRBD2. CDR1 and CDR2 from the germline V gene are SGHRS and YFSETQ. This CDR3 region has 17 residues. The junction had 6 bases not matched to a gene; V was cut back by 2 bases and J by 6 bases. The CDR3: CASSFEPGLAGGNEQFF. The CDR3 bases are TGCGCCAGCAGCTTTGAGCCGGGACTAGCGGGAGGCAATGAGCAGTTCTTC.

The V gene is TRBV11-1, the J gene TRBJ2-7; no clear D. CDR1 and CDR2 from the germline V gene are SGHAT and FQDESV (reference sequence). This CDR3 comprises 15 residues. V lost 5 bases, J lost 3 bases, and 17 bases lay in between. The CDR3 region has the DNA TGTGCCAGCAGCCCCCCCCGCGGTACTGTCTACGAGCAGTACTTC. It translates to CASSPPRGTVYEQYF.

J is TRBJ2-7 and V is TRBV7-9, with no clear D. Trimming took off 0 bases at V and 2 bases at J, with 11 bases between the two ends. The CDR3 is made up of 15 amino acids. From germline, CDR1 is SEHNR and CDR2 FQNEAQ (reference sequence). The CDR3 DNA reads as TGTGCCAGCAGCTTAGCAAGGGATGGGGCCTACGAGCAGTACTTC. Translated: CASSLARDGAYEQYF.

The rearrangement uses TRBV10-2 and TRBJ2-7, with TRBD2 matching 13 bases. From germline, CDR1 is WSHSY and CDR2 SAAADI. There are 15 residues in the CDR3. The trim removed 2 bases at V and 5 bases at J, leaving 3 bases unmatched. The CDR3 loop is CASSEGLAGAHEQYF. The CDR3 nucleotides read TGCGCCAGCAGTGAGGGACTAGCGGGAGCGCACGAGCAGTACTTC.

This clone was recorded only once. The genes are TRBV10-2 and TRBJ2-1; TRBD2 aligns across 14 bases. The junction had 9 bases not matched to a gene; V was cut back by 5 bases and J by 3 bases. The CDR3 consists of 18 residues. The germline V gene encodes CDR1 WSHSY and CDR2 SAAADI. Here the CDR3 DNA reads TGCGCCAGCAGTACCCCGACTAGCGGGAGGGAAGGCTACAATGAGCAGTTCTTC. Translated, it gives CASSTPTSGREGYNEQFF.

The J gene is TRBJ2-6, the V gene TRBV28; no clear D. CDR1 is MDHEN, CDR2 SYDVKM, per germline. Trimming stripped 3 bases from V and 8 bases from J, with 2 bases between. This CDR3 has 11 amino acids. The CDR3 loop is CASSLTNVLTF. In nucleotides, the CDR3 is TGTGCCAGCAGTTTGACCAACGTCCTGACTTTC.

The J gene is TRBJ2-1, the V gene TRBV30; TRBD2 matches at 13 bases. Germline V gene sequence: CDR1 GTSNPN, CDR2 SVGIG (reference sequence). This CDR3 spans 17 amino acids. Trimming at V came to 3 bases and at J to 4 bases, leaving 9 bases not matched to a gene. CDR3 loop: CAWRAGTSGTIYNEQFF. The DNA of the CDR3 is TGTGCCTGGAGGGCCGGGACTAGCGGGACGATTTACAATGAGCAGTTCTTC.

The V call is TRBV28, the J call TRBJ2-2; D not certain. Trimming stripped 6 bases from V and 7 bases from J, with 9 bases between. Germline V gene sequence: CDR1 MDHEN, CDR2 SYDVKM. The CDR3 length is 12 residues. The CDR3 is CASSPEYGELFF. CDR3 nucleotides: TGTGCCAGCAGCCCCGAATACGGGGAGCTGTTTTTT.

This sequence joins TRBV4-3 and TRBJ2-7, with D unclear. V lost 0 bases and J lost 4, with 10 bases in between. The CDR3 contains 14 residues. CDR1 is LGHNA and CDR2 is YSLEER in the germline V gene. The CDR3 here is CASSQELGMYEQYF. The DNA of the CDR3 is TGCGCCAGCAGCCAAGAGCTAGGGATGTACGAGCAGTACTTC.

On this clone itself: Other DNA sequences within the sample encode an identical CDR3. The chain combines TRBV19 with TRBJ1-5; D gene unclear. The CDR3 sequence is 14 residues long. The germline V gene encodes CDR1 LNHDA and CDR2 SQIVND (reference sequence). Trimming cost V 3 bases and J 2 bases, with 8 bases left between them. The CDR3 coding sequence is TGTGCCAGTAGTATTCCCGGGGGCAATCAGCCCCAGCATTTT. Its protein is CASSIPGGNQPQHF.

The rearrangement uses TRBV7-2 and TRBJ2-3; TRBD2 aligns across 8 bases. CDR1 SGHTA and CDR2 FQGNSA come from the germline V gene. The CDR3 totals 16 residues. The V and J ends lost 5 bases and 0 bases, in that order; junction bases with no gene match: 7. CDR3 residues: CASSPGLESSTDTQYF. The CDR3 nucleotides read TGTGCCAGCAGCCCGGGACTAGAGTCTAGCACAGATACGCAGTATTTT.

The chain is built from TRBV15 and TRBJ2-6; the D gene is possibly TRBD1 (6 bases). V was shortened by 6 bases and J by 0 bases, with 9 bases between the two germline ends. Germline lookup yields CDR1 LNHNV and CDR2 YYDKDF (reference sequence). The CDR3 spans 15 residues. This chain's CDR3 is CATRTGSSGANVLTF. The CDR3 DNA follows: TGTGCCACCAGAACAGGGTCCTCTGGGGCCAACGTCCTGACTTTC.

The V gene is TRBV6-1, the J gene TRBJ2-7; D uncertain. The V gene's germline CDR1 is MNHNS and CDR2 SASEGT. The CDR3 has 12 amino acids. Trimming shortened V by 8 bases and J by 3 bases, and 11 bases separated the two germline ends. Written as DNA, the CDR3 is TGTGCCAGCCGATCTACGATCTACGAGCAGTACTTC. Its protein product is CASRSTIYEQYF.

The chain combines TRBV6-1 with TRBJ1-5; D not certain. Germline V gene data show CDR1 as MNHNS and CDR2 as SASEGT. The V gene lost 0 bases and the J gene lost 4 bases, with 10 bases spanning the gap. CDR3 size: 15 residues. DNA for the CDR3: TGTGCCAGCAGTGAAGCCTGGAGGGAGAATCAGCCCCAGCATTTT. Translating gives CASSEAWRENQPQHF.

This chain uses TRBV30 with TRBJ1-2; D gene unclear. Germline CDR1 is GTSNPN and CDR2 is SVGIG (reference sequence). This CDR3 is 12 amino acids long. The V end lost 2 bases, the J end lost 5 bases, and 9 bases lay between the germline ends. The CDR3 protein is CAWSISVYGYTF. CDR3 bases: TGTGCCTGGAGTATATCAGTTTATGGCTACACCTTC.

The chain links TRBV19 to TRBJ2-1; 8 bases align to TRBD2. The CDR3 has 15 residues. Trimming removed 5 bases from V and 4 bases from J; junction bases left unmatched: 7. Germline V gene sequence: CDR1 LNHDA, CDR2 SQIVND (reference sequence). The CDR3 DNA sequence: TGTGCCAGTAGTGGAACTAGCGGTACATACAATGAGCAGTTCTTC. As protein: CASSGTSGTYNEQFF.

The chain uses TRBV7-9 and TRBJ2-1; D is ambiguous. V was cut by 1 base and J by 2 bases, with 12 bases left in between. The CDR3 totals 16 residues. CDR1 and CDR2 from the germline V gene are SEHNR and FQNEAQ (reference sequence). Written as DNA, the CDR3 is TGTGCCAGCAGCTTAGTCGTTTCTTGGACCTACAATGAGCAGTTCTTC. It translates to CASSLVVSWTYNEQFF.

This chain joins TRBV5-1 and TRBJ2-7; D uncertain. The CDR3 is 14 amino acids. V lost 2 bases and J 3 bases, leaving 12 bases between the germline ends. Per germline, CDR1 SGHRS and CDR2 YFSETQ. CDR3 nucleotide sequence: TGCGCCAGCAGCTTAAGTACGCAGTACTACGAGCAGTACTTC. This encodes CASSLSTQYYEQYF.

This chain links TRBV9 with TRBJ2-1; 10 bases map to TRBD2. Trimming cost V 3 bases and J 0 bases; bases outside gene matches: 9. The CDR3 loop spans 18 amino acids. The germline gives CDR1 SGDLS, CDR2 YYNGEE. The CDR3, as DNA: TGTGCCAGCAGCGGGACTAGCGGAAGTGGGGGCTCCTACAATGAGCAGTTCTTC. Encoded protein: CASSGTSGSGGSYNEQFF.

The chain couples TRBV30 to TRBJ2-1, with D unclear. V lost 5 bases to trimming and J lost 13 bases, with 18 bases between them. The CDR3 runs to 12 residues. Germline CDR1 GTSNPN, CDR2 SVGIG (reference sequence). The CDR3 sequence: CAWDTTGLPQFF. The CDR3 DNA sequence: TGTGCCTGGGATACGACCGGGCTACCCCAGTTCTTC.

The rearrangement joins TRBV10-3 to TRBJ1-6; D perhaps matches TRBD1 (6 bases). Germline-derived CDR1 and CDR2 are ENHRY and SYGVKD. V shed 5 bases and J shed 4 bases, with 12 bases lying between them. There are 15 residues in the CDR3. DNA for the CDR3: TGTGCCATCAGTCCTCAGGGGCCTTATAATTCACCCCTCCACTTT. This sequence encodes CAISPQGPYNSPLHF.

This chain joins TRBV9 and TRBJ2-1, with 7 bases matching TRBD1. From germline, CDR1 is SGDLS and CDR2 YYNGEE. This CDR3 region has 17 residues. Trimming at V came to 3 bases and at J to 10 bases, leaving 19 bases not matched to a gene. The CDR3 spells CASSAPLGRDRVREQFF. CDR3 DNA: TGTGCCAGCAGCGCCCCTCTGGGAAGGGACAGAGTCAGGGAGCAGTTCTTC.

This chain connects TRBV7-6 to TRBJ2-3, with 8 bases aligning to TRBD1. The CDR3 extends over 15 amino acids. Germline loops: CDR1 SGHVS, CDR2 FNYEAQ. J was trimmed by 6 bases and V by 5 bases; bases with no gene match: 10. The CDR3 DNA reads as TGTGCCAGCAGCCTAAGACAGGGGAGTTGGGATACGCAGTATTTT. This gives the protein CASSLRQGSWDTQYF.

CDR3 region: CASSEWDFPLGELFF. DNA of the CDR3: TGTGCCAGCAGTGAGTGGGACTTCCCCCTCGGGGAGCTGTTTTTT. V is TRBV25-1 and J is TRBJ2-2; tentatively, D is TRBD2 (6 bases). Germline loops: CDR1 MGHDK, CDR2 SYGVNS. The germline V and J ends were trimmed by 3 bases and 7 bases, with 15 bases remaining between them. The CDR3 consists of 15 residues.

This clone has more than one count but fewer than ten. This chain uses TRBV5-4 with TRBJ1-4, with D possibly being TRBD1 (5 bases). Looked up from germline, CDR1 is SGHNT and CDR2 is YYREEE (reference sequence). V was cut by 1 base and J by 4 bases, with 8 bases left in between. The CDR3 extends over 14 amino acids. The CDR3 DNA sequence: TGTGCCAGCAGCTTGCGGCAGGGTAATGAAAAACTGTTTTTT. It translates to CASSLRQGNEKLFF. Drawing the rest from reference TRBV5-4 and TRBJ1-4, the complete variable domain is ETGVTQSPTHLIKTRGQQVTLRCSSQSGHNTVSWYQQALGQGPQFIFQYYREEENGRGNFPPRFSGLQFPNYSSELNVNALELDDSALYLCASSLRQGNEKLFFGSGTQLSVL.

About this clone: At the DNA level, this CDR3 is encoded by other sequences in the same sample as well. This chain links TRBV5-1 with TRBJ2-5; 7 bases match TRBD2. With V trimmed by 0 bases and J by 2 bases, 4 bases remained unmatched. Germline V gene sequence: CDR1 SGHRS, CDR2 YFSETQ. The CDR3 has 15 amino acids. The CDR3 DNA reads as TGCGCCAGCAGCTTGGGATCTAGCGGACAAGAGACCCAGTACTTC. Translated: CASSLGSSGQETQYF.

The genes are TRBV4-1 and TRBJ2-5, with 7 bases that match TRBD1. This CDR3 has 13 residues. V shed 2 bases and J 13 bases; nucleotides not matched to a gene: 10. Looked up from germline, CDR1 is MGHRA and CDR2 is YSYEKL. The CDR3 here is CASSQLPSGTAYF. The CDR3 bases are TGCGCCAGCAGCCAACTACCTTCCGGGACAGCGTACTTC.